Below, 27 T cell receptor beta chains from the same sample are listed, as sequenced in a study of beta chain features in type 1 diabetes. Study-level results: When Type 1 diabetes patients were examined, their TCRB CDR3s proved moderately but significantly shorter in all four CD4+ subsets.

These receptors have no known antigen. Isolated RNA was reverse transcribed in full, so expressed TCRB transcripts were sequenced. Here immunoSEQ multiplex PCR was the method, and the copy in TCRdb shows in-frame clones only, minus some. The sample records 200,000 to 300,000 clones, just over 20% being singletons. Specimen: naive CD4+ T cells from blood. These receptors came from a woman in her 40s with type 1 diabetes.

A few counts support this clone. This chain's CDR3 is CAINFSGGAGGYTF. DNA for the CDR3: TGTGCCATCAACTTCTCAGGGGGCGCGGGCGGCTACACCTTC. The chain employs TRBV10-3 and TRBJ1-2, with 8 bases aligning to TRBD1. CDR3 length equals 14 residues. J was trimmed by 8 bases and V by 7 bases; bases with no gene match: 12. Germline values: CDR1 ENHRY, CDR2 SYGVKD.

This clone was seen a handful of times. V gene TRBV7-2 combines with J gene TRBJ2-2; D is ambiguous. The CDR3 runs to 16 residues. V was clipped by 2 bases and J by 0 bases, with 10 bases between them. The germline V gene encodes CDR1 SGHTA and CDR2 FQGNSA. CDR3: CASSLIEPANTGELFF. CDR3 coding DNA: TGTGCCAGCAGCTTAATTGAGCCCGCGAACACCGGGGAGCTGTTTTTT.

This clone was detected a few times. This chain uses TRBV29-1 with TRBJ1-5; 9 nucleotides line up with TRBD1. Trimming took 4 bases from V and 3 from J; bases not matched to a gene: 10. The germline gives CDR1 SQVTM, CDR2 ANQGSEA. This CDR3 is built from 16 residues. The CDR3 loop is CSVAITGQGDNQPQHF. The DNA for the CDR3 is TGCAGCGTTGCAATAACGGGACAGGGCGACAATCAGCCCCAGCATTTT. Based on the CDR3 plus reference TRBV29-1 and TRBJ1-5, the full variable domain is SAVISQKPSRDICQRGTSLTIQCQVDSQVTMMFWYRQQPGQSLTLIATANQGSEATYESGFVIDKFPISRPNLTFSTLTVSNMSPEDSSIYLCSVAITGQGDNQPQHFGDGTRLSIL.

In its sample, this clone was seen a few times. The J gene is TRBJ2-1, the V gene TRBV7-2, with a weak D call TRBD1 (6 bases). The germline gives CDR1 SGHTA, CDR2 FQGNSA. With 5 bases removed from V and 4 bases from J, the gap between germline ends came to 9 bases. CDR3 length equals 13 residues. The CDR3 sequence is CASSRQEYNEQFF. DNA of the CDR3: TGTGCCAGCAGCCGACAGGAGTACAATGAGCAGTTCTTC.

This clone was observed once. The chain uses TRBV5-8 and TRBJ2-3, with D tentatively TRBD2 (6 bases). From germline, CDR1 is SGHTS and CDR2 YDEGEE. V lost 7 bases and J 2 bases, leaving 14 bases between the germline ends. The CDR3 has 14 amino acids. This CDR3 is CASPGTSNTDTQYF. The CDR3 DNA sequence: TGTGCCAGCCCCGGGACTTCCAACACAGATACGCAGTATTTT.

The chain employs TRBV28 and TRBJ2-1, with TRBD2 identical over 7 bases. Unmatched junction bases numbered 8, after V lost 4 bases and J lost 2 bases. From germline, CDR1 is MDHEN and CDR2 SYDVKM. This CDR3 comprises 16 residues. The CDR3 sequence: CASSSWSGGTYNEQFF. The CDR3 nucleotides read TGTGCCAGCAGTTCCTGGTCGGGAGGTACCTACAATGAGCAGTTCTTC.

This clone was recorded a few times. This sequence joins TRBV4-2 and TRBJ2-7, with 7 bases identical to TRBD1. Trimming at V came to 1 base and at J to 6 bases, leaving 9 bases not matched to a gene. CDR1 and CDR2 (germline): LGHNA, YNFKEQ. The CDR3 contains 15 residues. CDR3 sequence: CASSQATGDRGEQYF. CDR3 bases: TGTGCCAGCAGCCAAGCCACAGGGGATAGAGGCGAGCAGTACTTC.

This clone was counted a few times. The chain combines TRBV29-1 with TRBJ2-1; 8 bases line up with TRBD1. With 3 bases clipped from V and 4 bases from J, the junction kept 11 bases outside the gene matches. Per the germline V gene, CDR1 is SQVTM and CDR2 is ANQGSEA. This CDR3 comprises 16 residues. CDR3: CSVDTRTGYSYNEQFF. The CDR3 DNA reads TGCAGCGTTGACACCCGGACAGGGTACTCGTACAATGAGCAGTTCTTC.

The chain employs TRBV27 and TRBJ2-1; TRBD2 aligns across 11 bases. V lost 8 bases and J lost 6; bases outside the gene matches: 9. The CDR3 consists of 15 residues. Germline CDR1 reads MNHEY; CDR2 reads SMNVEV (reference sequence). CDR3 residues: CASGRVAGGSNEQFF. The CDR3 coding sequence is TGTGCCAGCGGACGCGTAGCGGGGGGGAGCAATGAGCAGTTCTTC.

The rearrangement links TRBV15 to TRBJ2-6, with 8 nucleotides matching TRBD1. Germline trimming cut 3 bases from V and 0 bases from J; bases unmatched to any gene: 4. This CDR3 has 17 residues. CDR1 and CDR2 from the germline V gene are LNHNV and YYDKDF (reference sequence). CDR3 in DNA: TGTGCCACCAGCAGCGCAGGGGGCAGCTCTGGGGCCAACGTCCTGACTTTC. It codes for CATSSAGGSSGANVLTF. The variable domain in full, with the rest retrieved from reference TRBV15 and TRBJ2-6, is DAMVIQNPRYQVTQFGKPVTLSCSQTLNHNVMYWYQQKSSQAPKLLFHYYDKDFNNEADTPDNFQSRRPNTSFCFLDIRSPGLGDTAMYLCATSSAGGSSGANVLTFGAGSRLTVL.

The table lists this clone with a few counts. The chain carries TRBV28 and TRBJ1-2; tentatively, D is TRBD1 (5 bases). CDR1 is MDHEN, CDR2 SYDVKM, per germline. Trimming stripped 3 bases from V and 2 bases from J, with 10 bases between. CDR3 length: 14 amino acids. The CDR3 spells CASSLARVNYGYTF. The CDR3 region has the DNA TGTGCCAGCAGTTTGGCCAGGGTCAACTATGGCTACACCTTC.

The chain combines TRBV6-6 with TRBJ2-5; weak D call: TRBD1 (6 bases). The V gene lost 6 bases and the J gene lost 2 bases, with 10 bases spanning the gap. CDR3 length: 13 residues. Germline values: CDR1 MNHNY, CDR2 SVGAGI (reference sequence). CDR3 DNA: TGTGCCAGCAGGGAACAGGGACAAGAGACCCAGTACTTC. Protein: CASREQGQETQYF.

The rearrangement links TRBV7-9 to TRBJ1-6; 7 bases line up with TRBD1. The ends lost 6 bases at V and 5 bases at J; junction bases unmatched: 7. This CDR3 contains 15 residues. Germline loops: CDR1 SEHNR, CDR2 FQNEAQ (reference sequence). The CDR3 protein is CASSPTQGNNSPLHF. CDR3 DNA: TGTGCCAGCAGTCCCACACAGGGGAATAATTCACCCCTCCACTTT.

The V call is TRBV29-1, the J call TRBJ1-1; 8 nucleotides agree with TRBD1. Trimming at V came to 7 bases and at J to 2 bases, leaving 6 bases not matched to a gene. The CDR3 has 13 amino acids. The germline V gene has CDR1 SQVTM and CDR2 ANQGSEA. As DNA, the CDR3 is TGCAGCGCCGCACAGGGGGTAAACACTGAAGCTTTCTTT. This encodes CSAAQGVNTEAFF.

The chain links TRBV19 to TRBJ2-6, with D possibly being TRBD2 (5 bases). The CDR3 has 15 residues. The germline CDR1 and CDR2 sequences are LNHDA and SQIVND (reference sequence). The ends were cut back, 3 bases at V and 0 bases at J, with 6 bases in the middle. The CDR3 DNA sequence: TGTGCCAGTAGTATGGGGAGCTCTGGGGCCAACGTCCTGACTTTC. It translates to CASSMGSSGANVLTF.

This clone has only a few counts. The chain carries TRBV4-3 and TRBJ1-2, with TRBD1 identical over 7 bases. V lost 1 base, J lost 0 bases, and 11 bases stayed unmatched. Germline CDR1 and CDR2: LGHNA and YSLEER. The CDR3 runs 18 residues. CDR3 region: CASSQGLGTVQANYGYTF. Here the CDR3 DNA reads TGCGCCAGCAGCCAAGGGCTCGGGACAGTTCAAGCTAACTATGGCTACACCTTC.

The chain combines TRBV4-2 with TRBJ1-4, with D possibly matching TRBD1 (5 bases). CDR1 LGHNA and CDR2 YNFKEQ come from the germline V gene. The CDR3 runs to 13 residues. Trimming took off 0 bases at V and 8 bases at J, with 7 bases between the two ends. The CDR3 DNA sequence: TGTGCCAGCAGCCAAGACAGGGTCGAAAAACTGTTTTTT. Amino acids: CASSQDRVEKLFF.

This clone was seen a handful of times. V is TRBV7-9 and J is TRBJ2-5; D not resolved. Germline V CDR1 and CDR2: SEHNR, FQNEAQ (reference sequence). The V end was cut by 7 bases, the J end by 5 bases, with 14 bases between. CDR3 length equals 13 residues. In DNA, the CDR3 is TGTGCCAGCAACTCACCCCCGAGTGAGACCCAGTACTTC. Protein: CASNSPPSETQYF.

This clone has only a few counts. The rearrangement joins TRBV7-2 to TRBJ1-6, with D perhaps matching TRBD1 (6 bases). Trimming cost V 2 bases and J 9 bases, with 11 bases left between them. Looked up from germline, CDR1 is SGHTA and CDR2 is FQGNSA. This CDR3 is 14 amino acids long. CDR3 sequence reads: CASSLPGQLSPLHF. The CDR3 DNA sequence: TGTGCCAGCAGCTTACCTGGACAGCTTTCACCCCTCCACTTT. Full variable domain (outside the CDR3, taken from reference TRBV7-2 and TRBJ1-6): GAGVSQSPSNKVTEKGKDVELRCDPISGHTALYWYRQSLGQGLEFLIYFQGNSAPDKSGLPSDRFSAERTGGSVSTLTIQRTQQEDSAVYLCASSLPGQLSPLHFGNGTRLTVT.

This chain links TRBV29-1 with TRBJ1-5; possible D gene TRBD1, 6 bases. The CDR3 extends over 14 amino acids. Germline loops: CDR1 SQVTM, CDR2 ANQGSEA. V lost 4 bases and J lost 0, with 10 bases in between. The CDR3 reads CSVGGGYSNQPQHF. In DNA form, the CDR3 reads TGCAGCGTTGGCGGGGGCTATAGCAATCAGCCCCAGCATTTT.

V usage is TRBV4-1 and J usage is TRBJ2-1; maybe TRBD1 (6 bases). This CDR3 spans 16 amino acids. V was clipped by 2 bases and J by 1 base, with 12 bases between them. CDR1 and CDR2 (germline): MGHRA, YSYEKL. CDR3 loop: CASSQPVRGSYNEQFF. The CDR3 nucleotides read TGCGCCAGCAGCCAACCCGTGAGGGGGTCCTACAATGAGCAGTTCTTC.

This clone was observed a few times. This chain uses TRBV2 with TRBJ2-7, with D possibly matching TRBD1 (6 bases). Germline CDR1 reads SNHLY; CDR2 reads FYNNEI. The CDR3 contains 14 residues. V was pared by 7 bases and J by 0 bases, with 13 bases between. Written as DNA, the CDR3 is TGTGCCAGCATGGGGCGGACAGCCTCCTACGAGCAGTACTTC. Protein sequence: CASMGRTASYEQYF.

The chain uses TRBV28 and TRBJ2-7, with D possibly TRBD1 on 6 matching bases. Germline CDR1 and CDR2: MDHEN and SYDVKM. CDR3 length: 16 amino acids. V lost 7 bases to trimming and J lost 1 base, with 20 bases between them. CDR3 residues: CASTPSRTELSYEQYF. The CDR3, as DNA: TGTGCCAGCACTCCTAGTCGGACAGAACTATCCTACGAGCAGTACTTC.

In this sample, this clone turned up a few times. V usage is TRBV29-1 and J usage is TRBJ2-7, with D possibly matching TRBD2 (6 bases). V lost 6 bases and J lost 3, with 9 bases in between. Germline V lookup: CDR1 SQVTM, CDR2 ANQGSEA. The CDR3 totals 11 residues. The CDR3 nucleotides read TGCAGCGTAATTAGCGGCTACGAGCAGTACTTC. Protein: CSVISGYEQYF.

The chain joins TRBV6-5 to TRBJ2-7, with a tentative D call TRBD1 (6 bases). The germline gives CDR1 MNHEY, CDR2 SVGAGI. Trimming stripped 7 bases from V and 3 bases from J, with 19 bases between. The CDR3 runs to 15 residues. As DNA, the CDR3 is TGTGCCAGCACCAGACAGGCCTGGGGGAACTACGAGCAGTACTTC. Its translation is CASTRQAWGNYEQYF.

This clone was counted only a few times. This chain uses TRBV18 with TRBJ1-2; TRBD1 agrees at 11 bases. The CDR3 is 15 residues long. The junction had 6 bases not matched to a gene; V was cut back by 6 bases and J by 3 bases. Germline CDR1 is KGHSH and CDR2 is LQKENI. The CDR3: CASSRGQGADYGYTF. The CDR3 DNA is TGTGCCAGCTCTCGCGGACAGGGGGCGGACTATGGCTACACCTTC.

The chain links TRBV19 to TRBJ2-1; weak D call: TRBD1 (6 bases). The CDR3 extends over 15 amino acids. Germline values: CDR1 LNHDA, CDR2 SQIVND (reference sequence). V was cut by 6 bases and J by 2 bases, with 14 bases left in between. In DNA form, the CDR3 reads TGTGCCAGTAGGGTGACAGGACAAACCTACAATGAGCAGTTCTTC. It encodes CASRVTGQTYNEQFF.